Listed here are 19 T cell receptor beta chains from one sample, sequenced in a study of cytomegalovirus exposure and HLA in healthy donors. Primers for the PCR totalled 60 Vbeta and 13 Jbeta. The data were produced by immunoSEQ multiplex PCR, yet TCRdb's version contains in-frame clones alone and is incomplete. The sample records about 120,000 clones, 77% being singletons. Specimen: PBMCs. Every receptor here comes from a human donor in good health.

The chain combines TRBV6-1 with TRBJ2-1, with D possibly TRBD2 on 7 matching bases. The CDR3 loop spans 15 amino acids. Germline CDR1 MNHNS, CDR2 SASEGT. V shed 8 bases and J shed 5 bases, with 19 bases lying between them. CDR3 coding DNA: TGTGCCAGCTGTCCGTTGGGGGCGGGGGACAATGAGCAGTTCTTC. As protein: CASCPLGAGDNEQFF.

The chain is built from TRBV30 and TRBJ2-7; a weak D match, TRBD2 (5 bases). V was trimmed by 3 bases and J by 0 bases, leaving 6 bases between them. The CDR3 contains 12 residues. Germline V gives CDR1 GTSNPN, CDR2 SVGIG (reference sequence). CDR3 DNA: TGTGCCTGGAGGGGGAGCTCCTACGAGCAGTACTTC. Translating it yields CAWRGSSYEQYF.

The sample holds one count of this clone. The V gene is TRBV11-3, the J gene TRBJ2-1; TRBD2 aligns across 14 bases. This CDR3 is 20 amino acids long. V lost 1 base and J lost 4; bases outside the gene matches: 12. The germline gives CDR1 SGHNT, CDR2 YENEEA. CDR3: CASSLGVGTSGRGTYNEQFF. Written as DNA, the CDR3 is TGTGCCAGCAGCTTAGGGGTCGGGACTAGCGGGAGAGGAACTTACAATGAGCAGTTCTTC. The complete variable domain, with remaining parts taken from reference TRBV11-3 and TRBJ2-1, reads EAGVVQSPRYKIIEKKQPVAFWCNPISGHNTLYWYLQNLGQGPELLIRYENEEAVDDSQLPKDRFSAERLKGVDSTLKIQPAELGDSAVYLCASSLGVGTSGRGTYNEQFFGPGTRLTVL.

This clone has more than one count but fewer than ten. The J gene is TRBJ2-7, the V gene TRBV28, with D possibly being TRBD1 (5 bases). The CDR3 contains 13 residues. V lost 7 bases to trimming and J lost 4 bases, with 14 bases between them. Germline V gives CDR1 MDHEN, CDR2 SYDVKM. Written as DNA, the CDR3 is TGTGCCAGCACATCCCAGGGAAAATACGAGCAGTACTTC. The encoded protein is CASTSQGKYEQYF. Based on the CDR3 plus reference TRBV28 and TRBJ2-7, the full variable domain is DVKVTQSSRYLVKRTGEKVFLECVQDMDHENMFWYRQDPGLGLRLIYFSYDVKMKEKGDIPEGYSVSREKKERFSLILESASTNQTSMYLCASTSQGKYEQYFGPGTRLTVT.

This rearrangement joins TRBV5-5 to TRBJ1-5; 7 positions agree with TRBD1. Germline lookup yields CDR1 SGHKS and CDR2 YYEKEE (reference sequence). The CDR3 consists of 15 residues. V gave up 4 bases and J gave up 3 bases; unmatched junction bases: 7. CDR3 amino acids: CASSPPGGTNQPQHF. The CDR3 DNA reads as TGTGCCAGCAGCCCCCCAGGGGGTACCAATCAGCCCCAGCATTTT.

The genes are TRBV2 and TRBJ2-2, with TRBD2 identical over 10 bases. The CDR3 length is 16 residues. V dropped 5 bases and J dropped 5; count of bases not matched to a gene: 8. Germline CDR1 is SNHLY and CDR2 is FYNNEI. The chain's CDR3 is CASSKGASGRTGELFF. CDR3 coding DNA: TGTGCCAGCAGTAAAGGGGCTAGCGGGAGAACCGGGGAGCTGTTTTTT.

The chain couples TRBV2 to TRBJ2-3, with 7 bases fitting TRBD2. Germline V lookup: CDR1 SNHLY, CDR2 FYNNEI. The V segment lost 8 bases and the J segment 0 bases; nucleotides outside the gene matches: 8. There are 15 residues in the CDR3. The CDR3: CASAPTGGSTDTQYF. In DNA form, the CDR3 reads TGTGCCAGCGCTCCGACGGGAGGTAGCACAGATACGCAGTATTTT.

The chain uses TRBV9 and TRBJ2-1; 7 bases are shared with TRBD2. J was trimmed by 6 bases and V by 3 bases; bases with no gene match: 9. Germline V gives CDR1 SGDLS, CDR2 YYNGEE. The CDR3 runs to 15 residues. This CDR3 reads CASSAGGRGINEQFF. CDR3 bases: TGTGCCAGCAGCGCGGGGGGTAGGGGAATCAATGAGCAGTTCTTC. The whole variable domain, filled in from reference TRBV9 and TRBJ2-1, reads DSGVTQTPKHLITATGQRVTLRCSPRSGDLSVYWYQQSLDQGLQFLIQYYNGEERAKGNILERFSAQQFPDLHSELNLSSLELGDSALYFCASSAGGRGINEQFFGPGTRLTVL.

The chain links TRBV7-2 to TRBJ2-1; TRBD2 matches at 13 bases. Germline-derived CDR1 and CDR2 are SGHTA and FQGNSA. This CDR3 spans 19 amino acids. Losses at the gene ends were 1 base for V and 2 bases for J; bases not matched to a gene: 8. The CDR3 region has the DNA TGTGCCAGCAGCTTAGGGCCGGGACTAGCGGGATACCCCTACAATGAGCAGTTCTTC. Translating gives CASSLGPGLAGYPYNEQFF.

The chain uses TRBV4-1 and TRBJ2-4, with TRBD2 identical over 8 bases. The length of the CDR3 is 17 residues. Germline lookup yields CDR1 MGHRA and CDR2 YSYEKL. V lost 1 base, J lost 1 base, and 6 bases stayed unmatched. The DNA for the CDR3 is TGCGCCAGCAGCCAAGTGCGGGGGGCGGGGGCCAAAAACATTCAGTACTTC. Amino acid sequence: CASSQVRGAGAKNIQYF.

The chain uses TRBV28 and TRBJ2-2, with 11 nucleotides matching TRBD2. Trimming cost V 4 bases and J 0 bases; bases outside gene matches: 4. Germline loops: CDR1 MDHEN, CDR2 SYDVKM. The CDR3 contains 17 residues. This CDR3 reads CASSSGGLAANTGELFF. The CDR3, as DNA: TGTGCCAGCAGTTCCGGGGGACTAGCGGCGAACACCGGGGAGCTGTTTTTT.

The rearrangement joins TRBV19 to TRBJ2-3, with TRBD1 matching 7 bases. Per the germline V gene, CDR1 is LNHDA and CDR2 is SQIVND (reference sequence). This CDR3 is 15 amino acids long. The V segment lost 5 bases and the J segment 1 base; nucleotides outside the gene matches: 6. The chain's CDR3 is CASSVTRGRTDTQYF. The DNA for the CDR3 is TGTGCCAGTAGTGTAACTAGGGGGCGCACAGATACGCAGTATTTT. Drawing the rest from reference TRBV19 and TRBJ2-3, the complete variable domain is DGGITQSPKYLFRKEGQNVTLSCEQNLNHDAMYWYRQDPGQGLRLIYYSQIVNDFQKGDIAEGYSVSREKKESFPLTVTSAQKNPTAFYLCASSVTRGRTDTQYFGPGTRLTVL.

The J gene is TRBJ2-1, the V gene TRBV28; no firm D call. Trimming took off 2 bases at V and 9 bases at J, with 5 bases between the two ends. The CDR3 loop spans 11 amino acids. Germline values: CDR1 MDHEN, CDR2 SYDVKM. The CDR3 spells CASSLRSEQFF. CDR3 DNA: TGTGCCAGCAGTTTACGGTCTGAGCAGTTCTTC.

The chain links TRBV6-1 to TRBJ2-3; 7 positions agree with TRBD1. This CDR3 is built from 13 residues. Germline-derived CDR1 and CDR2 are MNHNS and SASEGT. Unmatched junction bases numbered 0, after V lost 3 bases and J lost 3 bases. The CDR3 sequence is CASSDRGTDTQYF. CDR3 DNA sequence: TGTGCCAGCAGTGACAGGGGGACAGATACGCAGTATTTT.

The J gene is TRBJ2-4, the V gene TRBV7-2; the D is unclear. Trimming removed 0 bases from V and 12 bases from J, with 6 bases in between. The CDR3 sequence is 11 residues long. Germline assignment: CDR1 SGHTA and CDR2 FQGNSA. DNA for the CDR3: TGTGCCAGCAGCTTAGCTGGCAGTCAGTACTTC. Protein product: CASSLAGSQYF.

This rearrangement joins TRBV19 to TRBJ2-6; D gene uncertain. Trimming removed 7 bases at V and 0 bases at J, with 10 bases between. The germline V gene has CDR1 LNHDA and CDR2 SQIVND (reference sequence). The CDR3 loop spans 15 amino acids. The CDR3: CASTLQSSGANVLTF. Here the CDR3 DNA reads TGTGCCAGTACCCTACAGAGCTCTGGGGCCAACGTCCTGACTTTC.

The rearrangement uses TRBV7-9 and TRBJ1-1; TRBD1 matches 8 bases. Trimming took 5 bases from V and 1 from J; bases not matched to a gene: 3. The CDR3 consists of 14 residues. Germline CDR1 and CDR2: SEHNR and FQNEAQ (reference sequence). This chain's CDR3 is CASSQGTGNTEAFF. As DNA, the CDR3 is TGTGCCAGCAGCCAAGGGACAGGGAACACTGAAGCTTTCTTT.

This CDR3 is CASSRGLAGTPQDTQYF. The CDR3 nucleotides are TGCGCCAGCAGCCGGGGACTAGCGGGGACGCCACAAGATACGCAGTATTTT. This sequence joins TRBV5-1 and TRBJ2-3; 13 positions agree with TRBD2. The CDR3 totals 17 residues. Germline V gives CDR1 SGHRS, CDR2 YFSETQ. V lost 4 bases and J lost 5; bases outside the gene matches: 10.

This clone was counted a few times. V gene TRBV29-1 combines with J gene TRBJ2-7; TRBD2 is a possible D gene (6 bases). The V and J ends lost 3 bases and 3 bases respectively, with 9 bases between them. This CDR3 region has 12 residues. CDR1 SQVTM and CDR2 ANQGSEA come from the germline V gene. CDR3 nucleotides: TGCAGCGTTGAGGTGGGGGGCTACGAGCAGTACTTC. Its translation: CSVEVGGYEQYF.